The 10 T cell receptor beta chains presented below share a single source sample, sequenced in a study of cytomegalovirus exposure and HLA in healthy donors. Primers included in the PCR were 60 Vbeta and 13 Jbeta primers. Sequencing used immunoSEQ multiplex PCR; TCRdb keeps in-frame clones, though not all of them. Here the sample spans 150,000 or so clones, approximately 82% being singletons. The specimen was PBMCs. The receptors here all came from a man aged 18 to 30 in good health and CMV-seropositive.

In this sample, this clone turned up a few times. The J gene is TRBJ2-5, the V gene TRBV4-1, with 7 positions matching TRBD2. V gave up 4 bases and J gave up 4 bases; unmatched junction bases: 3. The germline V gene encodes CDR1 MGHRA and CDR2 YSYEKL. The CDR3 covers 13 residues. The CDR3 sequence: CASSLLASETQYF. The CDR3 region has the DNA TGCGCCAGCAGCCTACTAGCGTCAGAGACCCAGTACTTC.

The V and J genes are TRBV2 and TRBJ2-1; 10 bases are shared with TRBD2. The germline CDR1 and CDR2 sequences are SNHLY and FYNNEI. The CDR3 contains 15 residues. V lost 2 bases, J lost 6 bases, and 4 bases stayed unmatched. CDR3 protein: CASSERLAGVNEQFF. CDR3 in DNA: TGTGCCAGCAGTGAAAGGCTAGCGGGAGTCAATGAGCAGTTCTTC.

The rearrangement joins TRBV19 to TRBJ1-1; 8 bases map to TRBD1. V lost 5 bases, J lost 1 base, and 3 bases stayed unmatched. CDR1 and CDR2 (germline): LNHDA, SQIVND (reference sequence). This CDR3 is built from 14 residues. This CDR3 reads CASSETGGNTEAFF. The CDR3 region has the DNA TGTGCCAGTAGTGAAACAGGGGGGAACACTGAAGCTTTCTTT. Based on the CDR3 plus reference TRBV19 and TRBJ1-1, the full variable domain is DGGITQSPKYLFRKEGQNVTLSCEQNLNHDAMYWYRQDPGQGLRLIYYSQIVNDFQKGDIAEGYSVSREKKESFPLTVTSAQKNPTAFYLCASSETGGNTEAFFGQGTRLTVV.

The gene calls are TRBV28 and TRBJ1-1, with TRBD1 matching over 9 bases. V gave up 6 bases and J gave up 5 bases; unmatched junction bases: 10. Germline V gene sequence: CDR1 MDHEN, CDR2 SYDVKM. The CDR3 covers 15 residues. The CDR3 spells CASSPRDRVSTEAFF. The CDR3 region has the DNA TGTGCCAGCAGCCCCCGGGACAGGGTATCGACTGAAGCTTTCTTT. Filled out from reference TRBV28 and TRBJ1-1, the complete variable domain reads DVKVTQSSRYLVKRTGEKVFLECVQDMDHENMFWYRQDPGLGLRLIYFSYDVKMKEKGDIPEGYSVSREKKERFSLILESASTNQTSMYLCASSPRDRVSTEAFFGQGTRLTVV.

J is TRBJ2-1 and V is TRBV30; the match to TRBD2 covers 11 bases. The germline V gene encodes CDR1 GTSNPN and CDR2 SVGIG (reference sequence). The CDR3 runs 17 residues. Trimming cost V 1 base and J 9 bases; bases outside gene matches: 14. CDR3 in DNA: TGTGCCTGGAGTGGTCCATCTCCATCTAGCGGGGGGAGTGAGCAGTTCTTC. It translates to CAWSGPSPSSGGSEQFF.

This clone was detected a few times. J is TRBJ2-3 and V is TRBV5-1; TRBD2 might be the D (6 bases). The CDR3 has 13 amino acids. V lost 0 bases and J 7 bases, leaving 9 bases between the germline ends. Germline V lookup: CDR1 SGHRS, CDR2 YFSETQ. This chain's CDR3 is CASSLDGTYTQYF. CDR3 DNA sequence: TGCGCCAGCAGCTTGGATGGGACTTATACGCAGTATTTT.

This chain uses TRBV15 with TRBJ2-7; D remains unclear. The germline V gene encodes CDR1 LNHNV and CDR2 YYDKDF (reference sequence). Trimming shortened V by 0 bases and J by 5 bases, and 14 bases separated the two germline ends. This CDR3 has 15 amino acids. The CDR3: CATSRDVPGKDEQYF. Here the CDR3 DNA reads TGTGCCACCAGCAGAGATGTCCCGGGTAAAGACGAGCAGTACTTC.

This clone was detected only once. The V gene is TRBV29-1, the J gene TRBJ2-7; D is perhaps TRBD1 (6 bases). The CDR3 sequence is 12 residues long. Between the trimmed V and J ends, which lost 6 bases and 5 bases, there was a span of 14 bases. Looked up from germline, CDR1 is SQVTM and CDR2 is ANQGSEA. In DNA form, the CDR3 reads TGCAGCGTAGCCACAGGGTCTCACGAGCAGTACTTC. Amino acids: CSVATGSHEQYF.

This chain joins TRBV7-2 and TRBJ1-4; D might be TRBD1 (5 bases). Trimming shortened V by 5 bases and J by 6 bases, and 25 bases separated the two germline ends. Germline loops: CDR1 SGHTA, CDR2 FQGNSA. The CDR3 has 18 amino acids. CDR3 nucleotides: TGTGCCAGCAGCGAGACAGCGACCCGCCCAATCTTTGATGAAAAACTGTTTTTT. This gives the protein CASSETATRPIFDEKLFF.

The CDR3 is CASTLQGRYEQYF. The CDR3 DNA follows: TGTGCCAGCACCCTCCAGGGGCGCTACGAGCAGTACTTC. This chain connects TRBV5-6 to TRBJ2-7; tentative D call: TRBD1 (6 bases). The CDR3 is made up of 13 amino acids. V lost 6 bases and J lost 3, with 13 bases in between. The germline CDR1 and CDR2 sequences are SGHDT and YYEEEE.